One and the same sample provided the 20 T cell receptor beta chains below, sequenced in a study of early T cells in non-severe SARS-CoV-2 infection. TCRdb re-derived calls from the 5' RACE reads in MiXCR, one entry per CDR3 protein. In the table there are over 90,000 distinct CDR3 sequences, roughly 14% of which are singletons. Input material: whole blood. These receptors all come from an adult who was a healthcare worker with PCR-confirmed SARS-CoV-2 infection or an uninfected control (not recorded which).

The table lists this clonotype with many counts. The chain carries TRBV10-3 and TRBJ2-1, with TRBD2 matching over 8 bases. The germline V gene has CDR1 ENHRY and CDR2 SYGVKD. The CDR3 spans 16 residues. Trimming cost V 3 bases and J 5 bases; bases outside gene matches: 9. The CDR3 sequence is CAISDVLAASHNEQFF. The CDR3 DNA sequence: TGTGCCATCAGTGACGTACTAGCGGCCTCTCACAATGAGCAGTTCTTC.

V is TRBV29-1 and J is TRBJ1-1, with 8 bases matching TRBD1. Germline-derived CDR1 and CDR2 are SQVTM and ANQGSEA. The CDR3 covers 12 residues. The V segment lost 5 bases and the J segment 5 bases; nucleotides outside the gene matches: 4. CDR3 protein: CSVQQGGTEAFF. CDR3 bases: TGCAGCGTTCAACAGGGGGGGACTGAAGCTTTCTTT.

CDR3 region: CATHGLISTNEQFF. For the CDR3, the DNA is TGTGCCACCCACGGTTTGATAAGCACGAATGAGCAGTTCTTC. The rearrangement joins TRBV6-2 or TRBV6-3 to TRBJ2-1, with D uncertain. Germline V gene data show CDR1 as MNHEY and CDR2 as SVGEGT. The CDR3 extends over 14 amino acids. The V and J ends lost 10 bases and 7 bases respectively, with 20 bases between them.

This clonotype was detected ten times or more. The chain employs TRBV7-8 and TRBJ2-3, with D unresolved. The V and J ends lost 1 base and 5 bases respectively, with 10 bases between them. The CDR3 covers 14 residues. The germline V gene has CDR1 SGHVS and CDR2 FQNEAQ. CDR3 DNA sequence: TGTGCCAGCAGCTTAGGCGTCGGTAGAGATACGCAGTATTTT. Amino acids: CASSLGVGRDTQYF.

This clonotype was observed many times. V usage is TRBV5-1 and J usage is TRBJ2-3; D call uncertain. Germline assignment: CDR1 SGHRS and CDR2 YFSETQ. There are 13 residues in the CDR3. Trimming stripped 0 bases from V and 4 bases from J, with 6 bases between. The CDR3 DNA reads TGCGCCAGCAGCTTGGTTGGCTCAGATACGCAGTATTTT. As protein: CASSLVGSDTQYF.

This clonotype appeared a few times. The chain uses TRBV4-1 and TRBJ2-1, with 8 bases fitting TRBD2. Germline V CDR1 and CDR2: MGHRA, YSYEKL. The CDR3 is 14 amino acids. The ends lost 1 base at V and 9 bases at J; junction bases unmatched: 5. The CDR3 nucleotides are TGCGCCAGCAGCCAAGTTCGGGAGGGCCCTGAGCAGTTCTTC. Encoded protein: CASSQVREGPEQFF.

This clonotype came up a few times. The CDR3 is CASRQGTDTQYF. The CDR3 coding sequence is TGCGCCAGCAGGCAGGGCACAGATACGCAGTATTTT. V is TRBV5-1 and J is TRBJ2-3, with no clear D. This CDR3 is 12 amino acids long. Germline CDR1 and CDR2: SGHRS and YFSETQ. V lost 5 bases to trimming and J lost 1 base, with 5 bases between them.

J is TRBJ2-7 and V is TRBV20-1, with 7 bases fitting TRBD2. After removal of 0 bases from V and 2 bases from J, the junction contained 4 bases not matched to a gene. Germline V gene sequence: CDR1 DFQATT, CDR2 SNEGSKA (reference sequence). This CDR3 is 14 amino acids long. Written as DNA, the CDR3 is TGCAGTGCTAGAGAACTAGCGAGGGCCTACGAGCAGTACTTC. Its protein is CSARELARAYEQYF.

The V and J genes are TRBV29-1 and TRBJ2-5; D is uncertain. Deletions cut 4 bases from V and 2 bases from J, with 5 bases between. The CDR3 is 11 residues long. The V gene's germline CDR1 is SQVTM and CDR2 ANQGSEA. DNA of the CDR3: TGCAGCGTTGGGCAGCAAGAGACCCAGTACTTC. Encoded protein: CSVGQQETQYF.

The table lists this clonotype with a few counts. CDR3 in amino acids: CATSDRLAKNIQYF. In DNA, the CDR3 is TGTGCCACCAGTGATAGACTAGCCAAAAACATTCAGTACTTC. This sequence joins TRBV24-1 and TRBJ2-4, with no clear D. In germline, CDR1 is KGHDR, CDR2 SFDVKD. V shed 3 bases and J shed 0 bases, with 5 bases lying between them. The CDR3 has 14 residues.

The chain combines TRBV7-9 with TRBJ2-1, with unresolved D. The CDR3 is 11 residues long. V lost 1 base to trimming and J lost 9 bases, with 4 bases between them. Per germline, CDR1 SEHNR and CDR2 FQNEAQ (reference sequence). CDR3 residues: CASSLVGEQFF. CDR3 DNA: TGTGCCAGCAGCTTAGTGGGTGAGCAGTTCTTC.

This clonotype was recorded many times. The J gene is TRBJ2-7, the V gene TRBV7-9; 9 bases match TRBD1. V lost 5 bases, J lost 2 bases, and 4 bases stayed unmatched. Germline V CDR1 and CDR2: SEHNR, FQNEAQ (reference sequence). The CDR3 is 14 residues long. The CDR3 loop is CASSVRDRAYEQYF. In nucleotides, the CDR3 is TGTGCCAGCAGCGTCCGGGACAGGGCCTACGAGCAGTACTTC.

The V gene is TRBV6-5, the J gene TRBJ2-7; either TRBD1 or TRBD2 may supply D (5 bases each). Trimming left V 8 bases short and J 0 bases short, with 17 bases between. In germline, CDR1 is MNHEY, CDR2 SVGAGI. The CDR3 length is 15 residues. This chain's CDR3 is CASCPGTASSYEQYF. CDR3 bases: TGTGCCAGCTGTCCGGGGACGGCCAGCTCCTACGAGCAGTACTTC.

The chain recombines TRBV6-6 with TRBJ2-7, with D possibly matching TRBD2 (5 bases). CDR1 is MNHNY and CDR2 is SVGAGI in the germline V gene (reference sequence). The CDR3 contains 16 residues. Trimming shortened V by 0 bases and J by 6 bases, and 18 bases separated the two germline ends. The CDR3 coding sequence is TGTGCCAGCAGTTACTCTCGGGGAAGTCACCGGGGCGAGCAGTACTTC. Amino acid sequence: CASSYSRGSHRGEQYF.

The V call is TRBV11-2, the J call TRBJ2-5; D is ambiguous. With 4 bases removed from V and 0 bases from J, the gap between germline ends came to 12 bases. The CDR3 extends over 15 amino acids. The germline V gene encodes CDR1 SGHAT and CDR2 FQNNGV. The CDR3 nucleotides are TGTGCCAGCAGCTCACGAGGATACTACCAAGAGACCCAGTACTTC. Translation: CASSSRGYYQETQYF.

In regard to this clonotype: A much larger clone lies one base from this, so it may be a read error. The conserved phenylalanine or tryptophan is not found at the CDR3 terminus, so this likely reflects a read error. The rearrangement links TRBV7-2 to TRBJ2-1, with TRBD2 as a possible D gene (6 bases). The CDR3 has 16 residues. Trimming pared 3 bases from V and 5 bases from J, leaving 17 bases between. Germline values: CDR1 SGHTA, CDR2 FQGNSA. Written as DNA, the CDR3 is TGTGCCAGCAGCTTTTTCGGGACTCGTCAGAACAATGAGCAGTTCTTA. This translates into CASSFFGTRQNNEQFL.

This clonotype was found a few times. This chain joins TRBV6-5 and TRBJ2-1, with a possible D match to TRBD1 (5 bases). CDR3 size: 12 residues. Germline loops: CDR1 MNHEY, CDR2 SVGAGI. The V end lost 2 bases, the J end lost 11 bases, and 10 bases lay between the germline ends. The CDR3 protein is CASSYGPGKQFF. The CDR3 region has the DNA TGTGCCAGCAGTTACGGGCCAGGGAAGCAGTTCTTC.

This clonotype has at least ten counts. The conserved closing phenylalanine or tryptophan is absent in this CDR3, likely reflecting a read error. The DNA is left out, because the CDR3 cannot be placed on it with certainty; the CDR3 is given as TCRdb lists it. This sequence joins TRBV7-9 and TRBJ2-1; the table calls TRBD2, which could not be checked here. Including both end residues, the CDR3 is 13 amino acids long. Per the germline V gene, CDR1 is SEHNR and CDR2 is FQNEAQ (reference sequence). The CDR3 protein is CASSLQTSATMVP.

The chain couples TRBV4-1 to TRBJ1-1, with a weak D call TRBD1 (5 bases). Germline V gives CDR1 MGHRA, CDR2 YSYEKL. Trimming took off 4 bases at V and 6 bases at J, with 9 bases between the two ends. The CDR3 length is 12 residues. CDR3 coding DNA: TGCGCCAGCAGCCCAACGGGGGCTGAAGCTTTCTTT. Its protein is CASSPTGAEAFF.

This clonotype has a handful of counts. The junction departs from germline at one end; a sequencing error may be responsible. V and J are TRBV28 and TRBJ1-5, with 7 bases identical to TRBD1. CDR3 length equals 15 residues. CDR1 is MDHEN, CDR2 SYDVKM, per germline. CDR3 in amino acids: CASGLLAGQNQPQHF. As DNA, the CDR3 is TGTGCCAGCGGTTTACTCGCGGGACAGAATCAGCCCCAGCATTTT.